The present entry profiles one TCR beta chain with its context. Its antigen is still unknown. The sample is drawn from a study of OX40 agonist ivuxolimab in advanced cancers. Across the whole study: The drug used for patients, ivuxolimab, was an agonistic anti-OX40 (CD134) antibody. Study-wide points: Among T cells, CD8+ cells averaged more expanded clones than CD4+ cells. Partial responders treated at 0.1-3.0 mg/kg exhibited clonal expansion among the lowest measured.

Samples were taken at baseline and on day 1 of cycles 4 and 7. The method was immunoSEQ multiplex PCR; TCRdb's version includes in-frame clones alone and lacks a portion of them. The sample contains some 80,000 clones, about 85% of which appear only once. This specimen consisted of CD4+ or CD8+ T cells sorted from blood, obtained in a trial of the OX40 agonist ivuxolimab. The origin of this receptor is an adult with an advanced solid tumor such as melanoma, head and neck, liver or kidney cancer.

The CDR3 loop reads CASSVTGDQPQHF. CDR3 DNA sequence: TGTGCCAGCAGTGTTACAGGGGATCAGCCCCAGCATTTT. V and J are TRBV6-1 and TRBJ1-5; the match to TRBD1 covers 7 bases. Germline CDR1 and CDR2: MNHNS and SASEGT. V trimming: 4 bases; J trimming: 5 bases; junction bases outside the gene matches: 2. The CDR3 runs 13 residues.